The 14 T cell receptor beta chains reported below all come from one sample, sequenced in a study of control samples from healthy donors and cancer patients. Data came from immunoSEQ multiplex PCR; TCRdb stores just in-frame clones and leaves some out. Among about 130,000 clones listed, 80% to 95% were seen once. Sequencing input: PBMCs. Receptor source: a man older than 75 with head and neck cancer.

The V call is TRBV5-6, the J call TRBJ1-3, with 8 bases that match TRBD1. The V gene's germline CDR1 is SGHDT and CDR2 YYEEEE. CDR3 size: 14 residues. Trimming took 4 bases from V and 2 from J; bases not matched to a gene: 2. CDR3: CASSQQGAGNTIYF. CDR3 DNA: TGTGCCAGCAGCCAACAGGGGGCTGGAAACACCATATATTTT.

This clone was seen only once. The V gene is TRBV30, the J gene TRBJ2-3, with 9 bases identical to TRBD2. V shed 7 bases and J 0 bases; nucleotides not matched to a gene: 14. The CDR3 has 17 amino acids. Germline V gene lookup returns CDR1 GTSNPN and CDR2 SVGIG (reference sequence). The CDR3, as DNA: TGTGCCTCAACCCCACATAGCGGGAGAAGAAGCACAGATACGCAGTATTTT. It yields the protein CASTPHSGRRSTDTQYF. The complete variable domain, with remaining parts taken from reference TRBV30 and TRBJ2-3, reads SQTIHQWPATLVQPVGSPLSLECTVEGTSNPNLYWYRQAAGRGLQLLFYSVGIGQISSEVPQNLSASRPQDRQFILSSKKLLLSDSGFYLCASTPHSGRRSTDTQYFGPGTRLTVL.

The chain links TRBV27 to TRBJ1-4, with no clear D. Trimming pared 2 bases from V and 0 bases from J, leaving 4 bases between. The CDR3 length is 14 residues. Per the germline V gene, CDR1 is MNHEY and CDR2 is SMNVEV (reference sequence). The CDR3 loop reads CASSLLATNEKLFF. As DNA, the CDR3 is TGTGCCAGCAGTTTACTTGCAACTAATGAAAAACTGTTTTTT.

V and J are TRBV30 and TRBJ1-6, with 10 nucleotides matching TRBD1. The germline V gene encodes CDR1 GTSNPN and CDR2 SVGIG (reference sequence). This CDR3 comprises 14 residues. J lost 9 bases, V lost 0 bases, and 2 bases had no gene match. The CDR3 here is CAWSVGTGASPLHF. CDR3 DNA sequence: TGTGCCTGGAGTGTTGGGACAGGGGCTTCACCCCTCCACTTT.

The chain joins TRBV18 to TRBJ2-3; a weak D match, TRBD2 (5 bases). Germline CDR1 reads KGHSH; CDR2 reads LQKENI. This CDR3 contains 15 residues. Trimming cost V 5 bases and J 2 bases, with 14 bases left between them. The CDR3 region is CASSRLTAATDTQYF. CDR3 nucleotide sequence: TGTGCCAGCTCAAGACTAACCGCCGCCACAGATACGCAGTATTTT.

The chain carries TRBV30 and TRBJ1-1; possible D gene TRBD1, 5 bases. Deletions cut 1 base from V and 0 bases from J, with 6 bases between. The CDR3 is made up of 13 amino acids. From germline, CDR1 is GTSNPN and CDR2 SVGIG (reference sequence). DNA of the CDR3: TGTGCCTGGAGTGAGGGGTTGAACACTGAAGCTTTCTTT. This encodes CAWSEGLNTEAFF.

This rearrangement joins TRBV5-6 to TRBJ1-2, with D possibly being TRBD1 (5 bases). The germline V gene encodes CDR1 SGHDT and CDR2 YYEEEE. The CDR3 length is 15 residues. V was cut by 5 bases and J by 3 bases, with 17 bases left in between. Written as DNA, the CDR3 is TGTGCCAGCAGGGCAAGGGGAAGGAACTACTATGGCTACACCTTC. Encoded protein: CASRARGRNYYGYTF.

The genes are TRBV30 and TRBJ2-2; 8 bases map to TRBD2. This CDR3 comprises 16 residues. The V and J ends lost 0 bases and 8 bases, in that order; junction bases with no gene match: 11. Germline-derived CDR1 and CDR2 are GTSNPN and SVGIG (reference sequence). CDR3 in DNA: TGTGCCTGGAGTGTACCCGGGAGGGCCTCGTTAGGGGAGCTGTTTTTT. This translates into CAWSVPGRASLGELFF.

The rearrangement uses TRBV6-6 and TRBJ1-6; 10 bases line up with TRBD1. Germline loops: CDR1 MNHNY, CDR2 SVGAGI (reference sequence). V was clipped by 0 bases and J by 9 bases; unmatched bases: 2. The CDR3 loop spans 15 amino acids. CDR3 loop: CASSYSRDRGSPLHF. CDR3 DNA: TGTGCCAGCAGTTACTCACGGGACAGGGGTTCACCCCTCCACTTT.

This clone showed up just a few times. The rearrangement links TRBV18 to TRBJ2-5; D is uncertain. The CDR3 totals 11 residues. Germline CDR1 and CDR2: KGHSH and LQKENI. V lost 6 bases and J 1 base, leaving 3 bases between the germline ends. The CDR3 nucleotides read TGTGCCAGCTCGGCCCAAGAGACCCAGTACTTC. It is translated as CASSAQETQYF.

This rearrangement joins TRBV4-1 to TRBJ2-2, with 7 bases that match TRBD1. With V trimmed by 0 bases and J by 0 bases, 7 bases remained unmatched. The CDR3 has 18 amino acids. Germline assignment: CDR1 MGHRA and CDR2 YSYEKL. DNA for the CDR3: TGCGCCAGCAGCCAAGATGGGAAGGGGACAGCGAACACCGGGGAGCTGTTTTTT. Its protein is CASSQDGKGTANTGELFF.

The rearrangement uses TRBV10-3 and TRBJ1-2; TRBD1 matches at 9 bases. Germline V lookup: CDR1 ENHRY, CDR2 SYGVKD. J was trimmed by 4 bases and V by 4 bases; bases with no gene match: 7. The CDR3 is made up of 15 amino acids. The CDR3 DNA is TGTGCCATCAGTGTCGGGACAGGGCTCGGCTATGGCTACACCTTC. Its translation is CAISVGTGLGYGYTF.

This clone was seen only once. This rearrangement joins TRBV5-1 to TRBJ2-5; D is possibly TRBD1 (6 bases). The CDR3 covers 13 residues. Germline-derived CDR1 and CDR2 are SGHRS and YFSETQ. The V gene lost 3 bases and the J gene lost 1 base, with 7 bases spanning the gap. CDR3 loop: CASSSQGQETQYF. The CDR3 DNA follows: TGCGCCAGCAGCTCACAGGGCCAAGAGACCCAGTACTTC.

The chain is built from TRBV20-1 and TRBJ2-2, with D perhaps given as TRBD1 or TRBD2 (5 bases each). Trimming cost V 3 bases and J 0 bases, with 8 bases left between them. Germline V gives CDR1 DFQATT, CDR2 SNEGSKA (reference sequence). This CDR3 has 14 amino acids. CDR3 in amino acids: CSASRDPNTGELFF. CDR3 coding DNA: TGCAGTGCTAGTCGGGACCCGAACACCGGGGAGCTGTTTTTT.